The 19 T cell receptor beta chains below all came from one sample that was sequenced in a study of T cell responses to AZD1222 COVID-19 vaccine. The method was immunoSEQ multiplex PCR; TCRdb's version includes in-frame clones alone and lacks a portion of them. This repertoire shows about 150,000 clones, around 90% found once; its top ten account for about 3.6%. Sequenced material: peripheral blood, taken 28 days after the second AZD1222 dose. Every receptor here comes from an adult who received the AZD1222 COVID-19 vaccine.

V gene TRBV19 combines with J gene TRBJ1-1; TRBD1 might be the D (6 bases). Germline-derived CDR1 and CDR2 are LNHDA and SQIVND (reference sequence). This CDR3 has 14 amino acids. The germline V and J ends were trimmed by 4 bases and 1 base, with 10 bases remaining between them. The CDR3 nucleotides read TGTGCCAGTAGTACACAGGGTGGGAACACTGAAGCTTTCTTT. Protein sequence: CASSTQGGNTEAFF.

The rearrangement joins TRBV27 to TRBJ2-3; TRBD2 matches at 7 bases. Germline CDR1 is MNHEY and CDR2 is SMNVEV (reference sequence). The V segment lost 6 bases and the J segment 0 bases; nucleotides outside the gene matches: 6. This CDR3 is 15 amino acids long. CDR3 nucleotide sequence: TGTGCCAGCAGGGGCCTAGCGGCTAGCACAGATACGCAGTATTTT. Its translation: CASRGLAASTDTQYF.

CDR3: CASSRQDAGGYTF. CDR3 sequence (DNA): TGCGCCAGCTCACGACAGGACGCGGGTGGCTACACCTTC. The rearrangement links TRBV5-1 to TRBJ1-2; TRBD1 is a possible D gene (6 bases). The length of the CDR3 is 13 residues. Looked up from germline, CDR1 is SGHRS and CDR2 is YFSETQ. Deletions cut 7 bases from V and 7 bases from J, with 17 bases between.

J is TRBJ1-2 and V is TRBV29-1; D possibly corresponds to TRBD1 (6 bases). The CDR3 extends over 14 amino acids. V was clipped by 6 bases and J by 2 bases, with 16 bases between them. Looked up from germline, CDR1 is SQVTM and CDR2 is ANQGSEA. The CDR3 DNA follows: TGCAGCGTCGAACAGGGAGGATGGAACTATGGCTACACCTTC. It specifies CSVEQGGWNYGYTF.

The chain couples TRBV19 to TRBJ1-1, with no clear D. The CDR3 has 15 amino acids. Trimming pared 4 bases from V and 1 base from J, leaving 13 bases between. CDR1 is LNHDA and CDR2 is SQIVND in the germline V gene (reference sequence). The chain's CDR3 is CASSTPGRTNTEAFF. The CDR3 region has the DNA TGTGCCAGTAGTACTCCAGGCAGGACGAACACTGAAGCTTTCTTT.

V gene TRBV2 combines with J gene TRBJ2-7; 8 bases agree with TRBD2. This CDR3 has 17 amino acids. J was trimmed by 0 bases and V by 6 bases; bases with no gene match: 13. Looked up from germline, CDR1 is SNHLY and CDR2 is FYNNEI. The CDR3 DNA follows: TGTGCCAGCAGCCCGGGACTAGGGTTCGAGGTCTCCTACGAGCAGTACTTC. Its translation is CASSPGLGFEVSYEQYF.

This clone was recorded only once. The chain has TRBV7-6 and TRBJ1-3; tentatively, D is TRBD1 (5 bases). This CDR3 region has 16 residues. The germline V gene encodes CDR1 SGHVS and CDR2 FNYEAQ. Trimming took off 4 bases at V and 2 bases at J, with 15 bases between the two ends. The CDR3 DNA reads TGTGCCAGCAGCTACGGTCGGGGGTCCACTGGAAACACCATATATTTT. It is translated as CASSYGRGSTGNTIYF.

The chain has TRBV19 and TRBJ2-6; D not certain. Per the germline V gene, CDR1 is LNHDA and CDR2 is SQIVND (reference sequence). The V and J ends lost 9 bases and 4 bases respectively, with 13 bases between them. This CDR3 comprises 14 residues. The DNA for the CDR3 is TGTGCCAGCCTCCTCCGGTCCGGGGCCAACGTCCTGACTTTC. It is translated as CASLLRSGANVLTF. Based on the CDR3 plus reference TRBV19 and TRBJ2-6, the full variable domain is DGGITQSPKYLFRKEGQNVTLSCEQNLNHDAMYWYRQDPGQGLRLIYYSQIVNDFQKGDIAEGYSVSREKKESFPLTVTSAQKNPTAFYLCASLLRSGANVLTFGAGSRLTVL.

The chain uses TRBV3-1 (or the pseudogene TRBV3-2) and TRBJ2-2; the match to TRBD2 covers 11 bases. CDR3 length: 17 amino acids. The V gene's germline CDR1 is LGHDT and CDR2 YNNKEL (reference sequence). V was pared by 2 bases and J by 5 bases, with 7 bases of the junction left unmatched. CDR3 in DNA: TGTGCCAGCAGCCAATTGGGACTAGCGGCCAGGACCGGGGAGCTGTTTTTT. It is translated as CASSQLGLAARTGELFF.

CDR3 sequence (DNA): TGTGCCACCAGTGCCCCTAGGGGTTACAATGAGCAGTTCTTC. This codes for CATSAPRGYNEQFF. The rearrangement uses TRBV24-1 and TRBJ2-1; tentative D call: TRBD1 (5 bases). Germline values: CDR1 KGHDR, CDR2 SFDVKD. The CDR3 is 14 residues long. V was trimmed by 5 bases and J by 4 bases, leaving 11 bases between them.

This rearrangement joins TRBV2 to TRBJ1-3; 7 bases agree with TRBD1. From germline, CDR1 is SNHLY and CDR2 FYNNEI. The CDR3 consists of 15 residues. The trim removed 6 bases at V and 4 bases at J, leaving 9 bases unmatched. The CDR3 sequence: CASSEQGTIGNTIYF. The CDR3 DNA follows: TGTGCCAGCAGCGAACAGGGGACAATAGGAAACACCATATATTTT.

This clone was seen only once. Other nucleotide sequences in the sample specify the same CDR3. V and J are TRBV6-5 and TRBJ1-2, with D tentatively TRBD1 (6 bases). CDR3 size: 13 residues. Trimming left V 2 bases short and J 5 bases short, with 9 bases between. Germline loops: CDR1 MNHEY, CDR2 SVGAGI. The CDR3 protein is CASSYPTGYGYTF. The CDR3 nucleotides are TGTGCCAGCAGTTACCCTACAGGGTATGGCTACACCTTC.

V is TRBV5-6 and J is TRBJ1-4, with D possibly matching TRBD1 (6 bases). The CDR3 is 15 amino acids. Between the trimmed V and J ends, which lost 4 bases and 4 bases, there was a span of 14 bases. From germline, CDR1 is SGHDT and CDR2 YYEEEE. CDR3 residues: CASSPTGGLNEKLFF. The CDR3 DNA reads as TGTGCCAGCAGCCCGACAGGAGGGCTTAATGAAAAACTGTTTTTT.

CDR3 in DNA: TGTGCCAGCAGCGTAGGGACAGGGGGATATGGCTACACCTTC. Translation: CASSVGTGGYGYTF. V is TRBV9 and J is TRBJ1-2; 10 bases match TRBD1. V gave up 0 bases and J gave up 5 bases; unmatched junction bases: 1. The CDR3 is 14 amino acids. CDR1 SGDLS and CDR2 YYNGEE come from the germline V gene.

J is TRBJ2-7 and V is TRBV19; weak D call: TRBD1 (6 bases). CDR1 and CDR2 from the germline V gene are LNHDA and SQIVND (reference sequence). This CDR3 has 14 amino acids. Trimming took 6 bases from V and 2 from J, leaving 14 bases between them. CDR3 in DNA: TGTGCCAGTAGGGAAACCCGGGACACCTACGAGCAGTACTTC. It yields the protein CASRETRDTYEQYF.

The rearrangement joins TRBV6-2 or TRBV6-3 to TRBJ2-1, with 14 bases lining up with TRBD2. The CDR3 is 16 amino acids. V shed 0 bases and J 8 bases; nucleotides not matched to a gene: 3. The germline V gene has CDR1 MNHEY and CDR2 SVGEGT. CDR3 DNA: TGTGCCAGCAGTTACTCGGGACTAGCGGGAGTTGATGAGCAGTTCTTC. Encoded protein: CASSYSGLAGVDEQFF.

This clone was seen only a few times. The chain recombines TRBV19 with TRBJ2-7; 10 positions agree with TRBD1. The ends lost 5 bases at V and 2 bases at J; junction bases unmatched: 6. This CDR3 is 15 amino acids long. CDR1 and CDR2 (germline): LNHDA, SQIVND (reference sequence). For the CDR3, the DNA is TGTGCCAGTAGTGCGGGACAGGGGCGAGCCTACGAGCAGTACTTC. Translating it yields CASSAGQGRAYEQYF.

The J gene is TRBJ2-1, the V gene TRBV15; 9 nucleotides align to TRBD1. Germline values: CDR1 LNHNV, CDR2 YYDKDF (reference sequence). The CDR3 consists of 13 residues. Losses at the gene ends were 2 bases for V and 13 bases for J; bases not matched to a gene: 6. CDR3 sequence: CATSRLGQGRQFF. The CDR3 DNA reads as TGTGCCACCAGCAGATTAGGACAGGGGAGACAGTTCTTC. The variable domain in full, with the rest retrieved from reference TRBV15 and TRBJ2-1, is DAMVIQNPRYQVTQFGKPVTLSCSQTLNHNVMYWYQQKSSQAPKLLFHYYDKDFNNEADTPDNFQSRRPNTSFCFLDIRSPGLGDTAMYLCATSRLGQGRQFFGPGTRLTVL.

CDR3 sequence (DNA): TGCGCCAGCAGTGAGAGGGCCTACGAGCAGTACTTC. It codes for CASSERAYEQYF. The rearrangement uses TRBV10-2 and TRBJ2-7; D gene ambiguous. With 2 bases removed from V and 2 bases from J, the gap between germline ends came to 4 bases. CDR1 is WSHSY and CDR2 is SAAADI in the germline V gene. The CDR3 sequence is 12 residues long.